This note documents a single T cell receptor (beta chain) sequence. The data were obtained in a study of blood T cell repertoires in COVID-19. Study information: Samples taken during acute and convalescent COVID-19 were collected in the United States, Italy and Spain. The cDNA or gDNA used as material had been derived from T cells, B-cell-depleted T cells, or PBMCs.

V was clipped by 7 bases and J by 3 bases; unmatched bases: 6. The length of the CDR3 is 15 residues. CDR1 is LNHDA and CDR2 is SQIVND in the germline V gene (reference sequence). Per the original methods: Reference gene primer amplification yielded estimated nucleated cell counts. Only in-frame clones appear in the TCRdb table, and some are missing; sequencing was by immunoSEQ multiplex PCR. V and J calls and clone size come straight from that table; D and trimming were deduced from the DNA. The data hold fewer than 200,000 clones, with 83% observed a single time. The specimen sequenced was peripheral blood. The V gene is TRBV19, the J gene TRBJ2-1; TRBD1 agrees at 10 bases. The receptor was isolated from a human donor in a cohort sampled during active COVID-19. The CDR3: CASTATGGSYNEQFF. As DNA, the CDR3 is TGTGCCAGTACCGCGACAGGGGGCAGCTACAATGAGCAGTTCTTC.